The present entry profiles one T cell receptor beta chain with its context. The CDR3 runs 13 residues. Germline CDR1 is GTSNPN and CDR2 is SVGIG (reference sequence). V was pared by 2 bases and J by 1 base, with 7 bases between. This sample was included in a study of Tregs in tolerant kidney transplant recipients. Here immunoSEQ multiplex PCR was the method, and the copy in TCRdb shows in-frame clones only, minus some. The repertoire includes 75,000 to 100,000 clones, about 92% of them detected once, and over 4% sits in the top ten. The J gene is TRBJ2-3, the V gene TRBV30; unclear D gene. Source material: CD8+ T cells from blood. The source is a human donor in good health. In DNA form, the CDR3 reads TGTGCCTGGAGTTTAATACGCACAGATACGCAGTATTTT. Its translation is CAWSLIRTDTQYF.